One sample yielded the 21 T cell receptor beta chains listed below, sequenced in a study of radiotherapy plus CTLA-4 blockade in lung cancer listed by TCRdb under 2018. Library preparation employed the immunoSEQ multiplex PCR assay. The table was pulled from immuneACCESS by TCRdb, which kept in-frame rearrangements only. Such tables lose some clones; where checked, under half of the loss comes from unresolved V genes, and the rest has no known cause. This sample comprises nearly 110,000 clones, approximately 87% of them detected only once. 2.4% of the sample goes to the ten largest clones. Specimen: peripheral blood, collected from a patient treated with radiotherapy plus ipilimumab. The receptors stem from a human donor with non-small cell lung cancer that progressed on radiotherapy plus ipilimumab. Some clones in this sample may be carry-over from other donors' samples.

V is TRBV7-7 and J is TRBJ2-7; D is uncertain. The germline V gene has CDR1 SSHAT and CDR2 FNYEAQ (reference sequence). The CDR3 runs 13 residues. CDR3 sequence: CARLTMCPREQYF. The CDR3 DNA follows: TGTGCTAGGCTAACAATGTGCCCTCGGGAGCAGTACTTC.

The CDR3 protein is CASSVRGGYTF. For the CDR3, the DNA is TGTGCCAGCTCCGTCCGGGGGGGCTACACCTTC. The chain links TRBV28 to TRBJ1-2; the D gene is possibly TRBD1 (5 bases). The CDR3 contains 11 residues. Germline V gene data show CDR1 as MDHEN and CDR2 as SYDVKM. Trimming left V 8 bases short and J 8 bases short, with 12 bases between.

The chain recombines TRBV30 with TRBJ2-1, with D perhaps matching TRBD1 (6 bases). Between the trimmed V and J ends, which lost 2 bases and 7 bases, there was a span of 6 bases. CDR3 length: 11 amino acids. Germline assignment: CDR1 GTSNPN and CDR2 SVGIG (reference sequence). The CDR3 coding sequence is TGTGCCTGGAGTAGGGGGAATGAGCAGTTCTTC. This gives the protein CAWSRGNEQFF. The full variable domain, completed using reference TRBV30 and TRBJ2-1, is SQTIHQWPATLVQPVGSPLSLECTVEGTSNPNLYWYRQAAGRGLQLLFYSVGIGQISSEVPQNLSASRPQDRQFILSSKKLLLSDSGFYLCAWSRGNEQFFGPGTRLTVL.

This sequence joins TRBV7-3 and TRBJ2-5; D is unclear. Per the germline V gene, CDR1 is SGHTA and CDR2 is FQGTGA. This CDR3 has 15 residues. The germline V and J ends were trimmed by 6 bases and 2 bases, with 16 bases remaining between them. The CDR3 nucleotides read TGTGCCAGCAGATCTGGGATTACAGCGCAAGAGACCCAGTACTTC. This codes for CASRSGITAQETQYF.

The chain combines TRBV29-1 with TRBJ2-7, with TRBD2 matching 7 bases. The CDR3 spans 16 residues. Looked up from germline, CDR1 is SQVTM and CDR2 is ANQGSEA. V shed 8 bases and J 2 bases; nucleotides not matched to a gene: 18. In DNA, the CDR3 is TGCAGCCCTATCTCTCTAGGTGCGGGGGATGCCTACGAGCAGTACTTC. Encoded protein: CSPISLGAGDAYEQYF.

This chain uses TRBV5-1 with TRBJ2-7; D is uncertain. This CDR3 has 12 amino acids. The V end was cut by 2 bases, the J end by 5 bases, with 8 bases between. The V gene's germline CDR1 is SGHRS and CDR2 YFSETQ. The CDR3 region is CASSLQNHEQYF. CDR3 sequence (DNA): TGCGCCAGCAGCTTACAGAACCACGAGCAGTACTTC.

The chain uses TRBV5-1 and TRBJ1-2; TRBD1 matches at 7 bases. With V trimmed by 6 bases and J by 2 bases, 7 bases remained unmatched. This CDR3 is built from 14 residues. CDR1 SGHRS and CDR2 YFSETQ come from the germline V gene. CDR3 DNA sequence: TGCGCCAGCAAGATACTACAGGGGAACTATGGCTACACCTTC. Protein product: CASKILQGNYGYTF.

This chain connects TRBV11-2 to TRBJ2-1; 8 nucleotides agree with TRBD2. The CDR3 sequence is 16 residues long. V dropped 5 bases and J dropped 9; count of bases not matched to a gene: 15. Germline V gene lookup returns CDR1 SGHAT and CDR2 FQNNGV. CDR3 sequence reads: CASSATGGLDSSEQFF. Written as DNA, the CDR3 is TGTGCCAGCAGCGCCACGGGGGGGCTAGATTCTAGTGAGCAGTTCTTC.

This rearrangement joins TRBV5-1 to TRBJ2-1; 7 nucleotides agree with TRBD1. Germline values: CDR1 SGHRS, CDR2 YFSETQ. Unmatched junction bases numbered 8, after V lost 3 bases and J lost 5 bases. The CDR3 length is 15 residues. The CDR3 bases are TGCGCCAGCAGCTCGATAGGGACAGCTAACAATGAGCAGTTCTTC. Amino acids: CASSSIGTANNEQFF.

The J gene is TRBJ2-7, the V gene TRBV27; 7 bases fit TRBD2. V dropped 4 bases and J dropped 2; count of bases not matched to a gene: 8. From germline, CDR1 is MNHEY and CDR2 SMNVEV (reference sequence). The CDR3 spans 15 residues. The CDR3 bases are TGTGCCAGCAGTTCTAAAGCGGCGGGAGCCTACGAGCAGTACTTC. Protein sequence: CASSSKAAGAYEQYF.

In this sample, this clone turned up once. The chain joins TRBV18 to TRBJ1-3, with D uncertain. Germline values: CDR1 KGHSH, CDR2 LQKENI. Trimming removed 1 base at V and 0 bases at J, with 7 bases between. The length of the CDR3 is 15 residues. The CDR3 DNA reads as TGTGCCAGCTCACCACTGTTAGCCTCTGGAAACACCATATATTTT. It yields the protein CASSPLLASGNTIYF.

The chain combines TRBV28 with TRBJ1-2; 7 bases fit TRBD1. CDR3 length: 14 amino acids. CDR1 MDHEN and CDR2 SYDVKM come from the germline V gene. With 5 bases clipped from V and 4 bases from J, the junction kept 7 bases outside the gene matches. The CDR3 here is CASSIQGLSYGYTF. The CDR3 DNA sequence: TGTGCCAGCAGTATACAGGGGCTTAGCTATGGCTACACCTTC.

This chain uses TRBV18 with TRBJ2-7; the match to TRBD2 covers 9 bases. The CDR3 is 15 residues long. Trimming took 2 bases from V and 5 from J; bases not matched to a gene: 7. The V gene's germline CDR1 is KGHSH and CDR2 LQKENI. CDR3 DNA sequence: TGTGCCAGCTCACCAGGGTCTAGCGGGGTCCACGAGCAGTACTTC. Encoded protein: CASSPGSSGVHEQYF.

V usage is TRBV4-2 and J usage is TRBJ2-1; 13 bases fit TRBD2. V trimming: 4 bases; J trimming: 9 bases; junction bases outside the gene matches: 12. This CDR3 region has 17 residues. From germline, CDR1 is LGHNA and CDR2 YNFKEQ. The CDR3 here is CASSPGTSGAWGVEQFF. The CDR3 DNA reads TGTGCCAGCAGCCCGGGGACTAGCGGGGCCTGGGGGGTTGAGCAGTTCTTC.

The CDR3 protein is CASSLGRGSLEAFF. CDR3 DNA: TGTGCCAGCAGCTTGGGCAGGGGAAGTCTTGAAGCTTTCTTT. The gene calls are TRBV5-4 and TRBJ1-1, with D perhaps matching TRBD1 (6 bases). There are 14 residues in the CDR3. Trimming pared 0 bases from V and 7 bases from J, leaving 13 bases between. Germline V gene lookup returns CDR1 SGHNT and CDR2 YYREEE (reference sequence).

The V and J genes are TRBV7-2 and TRBJ1-3; D unclear. V was clipped by 6 bases and J by 0 bases, with 12 bases between them. Looked up from germline, CDR1 is SGHTA and CDR2 is FQGNSA. CDR3 length: 15 residues. The CDR3 here is CASRKIGDSGNTIYF. The CDR3 DNA reads TGTGCCAGCAGAAAAATCGGGGACTCTGGAAACACCATATATTTT. Drawing the rest from reference TRBV7-2 and TRBJ1-3, the complete variable domain is GAGVSQSPSNKVTEKGKDVELRCDPISGHTALYWYRQSLGQGLEFLIYFQGNSAPDKSGLPSDRFSAERTGGSVSTLTIQRTQQEDSAVYLCASRKIGDSGNTIYFGEGSWLTVV.

The V gene is TRBV5-5, the J gene TRBJ2-7; 9 bases align to TRBD2. The V gene's germline CDR1 is SGHKS and CDR2 YYEKEE (reference sequence). Trimming cost V 3 bases and J 3 bases; bases outside gene matches: 7. The CDR3 is made up of 15 amino acids. CDR3 in DNA: TGTGCCAGCAGCTGGCTAGCGGGGACACACTACGAGCAGTACTTC. Encoded protein: CASSWLAGTHYEQYF.

J is TRBJ1-6 and V is TRBV6-5; maybe TRBD1 (5 bases). The CDR3 spans 14 residues. V was shortened by 4 bases and J by 9 bases, with 13 bases between the two germline ends. CDR1 and CDR2 from the germline V gene are MNHEY and SVGAGI. The CDR3 loop is CASSFRGLVSPLHF. For the CDR3, the DNA is TGTGCCAGCAGTTTCCGGGGCTTGGTTTCACCCCTCCACTTT.

The chain employs TRBV6-5 and TRBJ1-3, with D unclear. Germline V gives CDR1 MNHEY, CDR2 SVGAGI. V lost 5 bases and J lost 1, with 9 bases in between. This CDR3 comprises 14 residues. For the CDR3, the DNA is TGTGCCAGCAGTGAACAGCCTTCTGGAAACACCATATATTTT. This sequence encodes CASSEQPSGNTIYF.

The chain carries TRBV2 and TRBJ1-2; tentatively, D is TRBD1 (6 bases). The CDR3 is 14 residues long. The germline V gene encodes CDR1 SNHLY and CDR2 FYNNEI. Trimming shortened V by 5 bases and J by 7 bases, and 17 bases separated the two germline ends. CDR3 protein: CASSSLQGYGGYTF. The CDR3 DNA is TGTGCCAGCAGTTCGCTACAGGGATACGGTGGCTACACCTTC.

The chain combines TRBV10-3 with TRBJ2-3; D unclear. The ends were cut back, 0 bases at V and 5 bases at J, with 3 bases in the middle. Germline-derived CDR1 and CDR2 are ENHRY and SYGVKD. There are 12 residues in the CDR3. The CDR3 nucleotides are TGTGCCATCAGTGAGTCGCGAGATACGCAGTATTTT. Encoded protein: CAISESRDTQYF.